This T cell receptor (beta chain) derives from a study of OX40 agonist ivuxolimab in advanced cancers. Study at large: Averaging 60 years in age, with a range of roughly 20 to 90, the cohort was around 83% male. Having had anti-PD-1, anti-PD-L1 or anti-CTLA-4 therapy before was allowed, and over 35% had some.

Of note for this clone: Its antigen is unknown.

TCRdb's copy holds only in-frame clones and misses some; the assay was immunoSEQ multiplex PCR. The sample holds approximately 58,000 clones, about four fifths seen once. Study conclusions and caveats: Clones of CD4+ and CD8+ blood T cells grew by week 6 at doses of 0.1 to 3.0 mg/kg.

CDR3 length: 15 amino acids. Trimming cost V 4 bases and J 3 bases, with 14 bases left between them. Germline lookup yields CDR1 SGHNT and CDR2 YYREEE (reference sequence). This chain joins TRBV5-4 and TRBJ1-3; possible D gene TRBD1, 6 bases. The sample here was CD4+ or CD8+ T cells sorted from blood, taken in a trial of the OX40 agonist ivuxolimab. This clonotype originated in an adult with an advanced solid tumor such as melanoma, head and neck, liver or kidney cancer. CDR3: CASSTVMTGGNTIYF. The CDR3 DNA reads TGTGCCAGCAGCACAGTCATGACAGGTGGAAACACCATATATTTT.